The TCR beta chain under discussion was sequenced for a study of glioma-infiltrating T cells. Study observations and caveats: Above-expected tissue-blood divergence occurred in all gliomas, most in low-grade ones.

This CDR3 is 15 amino acids long. The germline gives CDR1 MNHEY, CDR2 SVGEGT. Losses at the gene ends were 4 bases for V and 2 bases for J; bases not matched to a gene: 4. TCR alpha and beta CDR3 regions were amplified from RNA using iRepertoire nested multiplex PCR. For one-step reverse transcription and amplification, 100-400 ng of tissue mRNA or PBMC total RNA was used. Via MiXCR, TCRdb re-called the multiplex PCR reads, giving one row per CDR3 protein. This sample has about 140,000 distinct CDR3 sequences, with about two fifths found just once. Comments on this clonotype: Its antigen is still unknown.

The origin of this receptor is a human donor with low-grade glioma or glioblastoma, undergoing nonglioma brain surgery, or in good health (not recorded which). The sequencing input was glioma tissue, nonneoplastic brain tissue, or PBMCs (not recorded which). The rearrangement joins TRBV6-2 or TRBV6-3 to TRBJ2-1, with 8 bases that match TRBD1. The CDR3 DNA reads as TGTGCCAGCAGTTTTGGACAGGGAACCTACAATGAGCAGTTCTTC. The encoded protein is CASSFGQGTYNEQFF.